This T cell receptor (beta chain) was sequenced for a study of blood T cell repertoires in COVID-19. Study at large: Collection of acute and convalescent COVID-19 samples took place in the United States, Italy and Spain. Sources were T cells, B-cell-depleted T cells, or PBMCs; the material itself was cDNA or gDNA.

Germline V gives CDR1 MDHEN, CDR2 SYDVKM. CDR3 length: 12 amino acids. The V gene lost 5 bases and the J gene lost 4 bases, with 8 bases spanning the gap. Under the authors' procedure: Researchers report that nucleated cell counts were estimated from reference gene primer amplification. Profiling relied on immunoSEQ multiplex PCR, and the TCRdb table lists in-frame clones only, not all of them. V and J calls and clone size are given by that table; D and trimming were obtained from the DNA. The sample gives about 170,000 clones, about four fifths of which show up once; around 2% is in the top ten. Sequencing used peripheral blood. This clonotype originated in an elderly woman with acute or convalescent COVID-19. This chain uses TRBV28 with TRBJ1-2; TRBD1 is a possible D gene (6 bases). DNA of the CDR3: TGTGCCAGCAGTCGGGACACCTATGGCTACACCTTC. Protein: CASSRDTYGYTF.